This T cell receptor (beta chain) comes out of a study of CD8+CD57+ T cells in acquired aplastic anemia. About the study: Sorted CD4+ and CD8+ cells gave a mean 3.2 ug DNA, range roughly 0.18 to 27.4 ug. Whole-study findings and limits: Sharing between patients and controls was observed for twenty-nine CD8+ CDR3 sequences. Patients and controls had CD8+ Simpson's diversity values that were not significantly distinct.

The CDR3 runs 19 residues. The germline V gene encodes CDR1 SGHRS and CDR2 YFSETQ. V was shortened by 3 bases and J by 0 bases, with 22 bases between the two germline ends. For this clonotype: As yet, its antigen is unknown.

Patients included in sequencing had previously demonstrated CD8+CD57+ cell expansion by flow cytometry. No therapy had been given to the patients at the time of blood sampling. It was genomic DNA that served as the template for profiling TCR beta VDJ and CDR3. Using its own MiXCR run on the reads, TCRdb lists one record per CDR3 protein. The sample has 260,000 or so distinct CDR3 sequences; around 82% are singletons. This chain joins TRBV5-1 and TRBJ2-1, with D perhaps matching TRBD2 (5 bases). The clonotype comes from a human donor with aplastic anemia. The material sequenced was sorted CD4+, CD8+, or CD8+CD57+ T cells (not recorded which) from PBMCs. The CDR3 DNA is TGCGCCAGCAGCTCCAACCCTTTATTGTGGAGGAGCTCCTACAATGAGCAGTTCTTC. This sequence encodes CASSSNPLLWRSSYNEQFF. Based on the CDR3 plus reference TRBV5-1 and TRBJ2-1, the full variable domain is KAGVTQTPRYLIKTRGQQVTLSCSPISGHRSVSWYQQTPGQGLQFLFEYFSETQRNKGNFPGRFSGRQFSNSRSEMNVSTLELGDSALYLCASSSNPLLWRSSYNEQFFGPGTRLTVL.